This T cell receptor (beta chain) comes out of a study of cytomegalovirus exposure and HLA in healthy donors. In the PCR, 60 Vbeta and 13 Jbeta primers were used. The method was immunoSEQ multiplex PCR; TCRdb's version includes in-frame clones alone and lacks a portion of them. The sample table sets out over 65,000 clones. The study, taken as a whole, reports: Using the classifier, cytomegalovirus status was reportedly diagnosed with high specificity and sensitivity.

For this clone: Its antigen is not known.

Per germline, CDR1 GTSNPN and CDR2 SVGIG (reference sequence). The CDR3 runs 15 residues. The sequence was collected from a woman between 25 and 40 years old in good health and CMV-seronegative. J is TRBJ2-5 and V is TRBV30, with 12 bases identical to TRBD2. The J call may be in error: the DNA end matches TRBJ2-7 better. Sequencing used PBMCs. The CDR3, as DNA: TGTGCCTGGAGTCCAGAGGGACTAGCGGGCGGCGAGCAGTACTTC. The encoded protein is CAWSPEGLAGGEQYF.